The T cell receptor (beta chain) described here comes from a study of glioma-infiltrating T cells after dendritic cell vaccination. Study at large: Between the early 2000s and the early 2010s, patients got autologous tumor lysate-pulsed dendritic cell vaccines.

Amplification used 60 V beta primers and 13 J beta primers. Data came from immunoSEQ multiplex PCR; TCRdb stores just in-frame clones and leaves some out. The data show roughly 100,000 clones, roughly 79% seen once. Fresh-frozen tumor tissue and more than two years of survival data were available for all. The CDR3 is 16 residues long. V was pared by 5 bases and J by 1 base, with 4 bases of the junction left unmatched. Germline values: CDR1 SGHTA, CDR2 FQGNSA. The source of this sequence is a human donor with glioblastoma. This specimen consisted of blood, obtained before dendritic cell vaccination. V and J are TRBV7-2 and TRBJ2-3, with 12 bases identical to TRBD2. CDR3 sequence reads: CASSGRTSGGTDTQYF. In DNA, the CDR3 is TGTGCCAGCAGCGGAAGGACTAGCGGGGGCACAGATACGCAGTATTTT. The whole variable domain, remainder taken from reference TRBV7-2 and TRBJ2-3, is GAGVSQSPSNKVTEKGKDVELRCDPISGHTALYWYRQSLGQGLEFLIYFQGNSAPDKSGLPSDRFSAERTGGSVSTLTIQRTQQEDSAVYLCASSGRTSGGTDTQYFGPGTRLTVL.